This T cell receptor beta chain was recovered during a study of cytomegalovirus exposure and HLA in healthy donors. The repertoire was sequenced with immunoSEQ multiplex PCR; TCRdb's copy has only in-frame clones and lacks some. The table shows 150,000 to 200,000 clones, with roughly 89% occurring only once. A note on this clone: Mismatch with germline at one junction end may stem from a read error.

Sequencing was performed on PBMCs. The clonotype comes from a woman aged 18 to 35 in good health and CMV-seropositive.

CDR3 bases: TGTGCTAGCAGCTTAGCCGCAGGGCTCCAAGAGACCCAGTACTTC. Amino acids: CASSLAAGLQETQYF. The chain is built from TRBV7-7 and TRBJ2-5, with D perhaps TRBD1 (5 bases). The V gene's germline CDR1 is SSHAT and CDR2 FNYEAQ (reference sequence). The CDR3 is 15 amino acids.